This T cell receptor (beta chain) appears in the sequencing data of a study of shared clonotypes between healthy human individuals. The CDR3 totals 13 residues. Trimming cost V 3 bases and J 9 bases; bases outside gene matches: 7. The germline V gene encodes CDR1 ENHRY and CDR2 SYGVKD. At least ten counts were recorded for this clone. Antigen: not known. TCRdb keeps only in-frame clones here, not all; method: immunoSEQ multiplex PCR. The profile shows 800,000 to 1,200,000 clones, around 78% of them singletons. Recent acute infections and vaccinations were absent in the healthy HIV-negative adult donors. General study findings and limits: Rarefaction indicated that sorted-subset sequencing remained incomplete although depth was large. The study found about 5.1% of naive CD4 clonotypes shared across several donors.

The sample was memory CD4+ T cells from PBMCs. Described subset: CD45RA-negative fraction. The TCR sequence derives from a man younger than 35 in good health. Some clones in this sample may be carry-over from other donors' samples. The V gene is TRBV10-3, the J gene TRBJ1-2, with TRBD1 matching 7 bases. CDR3 sequence: CAISDRGDTSYTF. CDR3 coding DNA: TGTGCCATCAGTGACAGGGGGGATACGAGCTACACCTTC.